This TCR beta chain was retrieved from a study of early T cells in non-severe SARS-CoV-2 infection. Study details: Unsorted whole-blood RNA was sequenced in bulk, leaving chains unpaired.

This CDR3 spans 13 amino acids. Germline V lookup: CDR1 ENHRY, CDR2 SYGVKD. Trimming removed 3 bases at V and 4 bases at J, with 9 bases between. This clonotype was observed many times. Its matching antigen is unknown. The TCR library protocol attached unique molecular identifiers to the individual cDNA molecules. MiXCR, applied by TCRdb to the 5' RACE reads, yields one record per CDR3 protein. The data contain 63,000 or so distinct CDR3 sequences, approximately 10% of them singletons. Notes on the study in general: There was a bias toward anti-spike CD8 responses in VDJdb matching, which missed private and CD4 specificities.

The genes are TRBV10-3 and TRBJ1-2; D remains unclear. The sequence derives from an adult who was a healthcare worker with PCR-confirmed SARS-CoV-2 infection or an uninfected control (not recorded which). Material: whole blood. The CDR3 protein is CAISEEVVYGYTF. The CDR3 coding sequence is TGTGCCATCAGTGAAGAGGTAGTCTATGGCTACACCTTC.